The 25 T cell receptor beta chains given below trace back to one sample, sequenced in a study of preoperative IRX-2 immunotherapy in early breast cancer. Produced via immunoSEQ multiplex PCR; TCRdb's table is partial and in-frame only. The sample lists about 19,000 clones; approximately 86% were seen once. As to treatment: preoperative locoregional IRX-2 cytokine immunotherapy. This specimen consisted of lymph node tissue, obtained after IRX-2 immunotherapy. Receptors were obtained from a human donor with breast cancer.

J is TRBJ1-1 and V is TRBV30, with 8 nucleotides matching TRBD1. The CDR3 is 12 amino acids. V was clipped by 1 base and J by 11 bases; unmatched bases: 6. Germline CDR1 reads GTSNPN; CDR2 reads SVGIG (reference sequence). CDR3 bases: TGTGCCTGGAGTGCCGGACAGGGTAGGGCTTTCTTT. It yields the protein CAWSAGQGRAFF.

The chain links TRBV29-1 to TRBJ1-5, with 7 positions matching TRBD1. With V trimmed by 7 bases and J by 4 bases, 4 bases remained unmatched. Per germline, CDR1 SQVTM and CDR2 ANQGSEA. There are 12 residues in the CDR3. The CDR3 DNA is TGCAGCGCCGGACAGGAAAATCAGCCCCAGCATTTT. Its translation is CSAGQENQPQHF.

The chain uses TRBV5-1 and TRBJ2-7; D is ambiguous. CDR3 length: 15 amino acids. Germline lookup yields CDR1 SGHRS and CDR2 YFSETQ. V was trimmed by 0 bases and J by 0 bases, leaving 10 bases between them. CDR3: CASSLAPQASYEQYF. The CDR3 bases are TGCGCCAGCAGCTTGGCCCCCCAGGCCTCCTACGAGCAGTACTTC. The full variable domain, in which reference TRBV5-1 and TRBJ2-7 provide the parts outside the CDR3, is KAGVTQTPRYLIKTRGQQVTLSCSPISGHRSVSWYQQTPGQGLQFLFEYFSETQRNKGNFPGRFSGRQFSNSRSEMNVSTLELGDSALYLCASSLAPQASYEQYFGPGTRLTVT.

This chain connects TRBV28 to TRBJ2-2; 9 bases are a match to TRBD2. With 4 bases clipped from V and 3 bases from J, the junction kept 6 bases outside the gene matches. Germline V gene sequence: CDR1 MDHEN, CDR2 SYDVKM. The CDR3 runs to 16 residues. The CDR3 loop reads CASSSEREEYTGELFF. CDR3 in DNA: TGTGCCAGCAGTTCTGAGCGGGAGGAGTACACCGGGGAGCTGTTTTTT.

This rearrangement joins TRBV6-8 to TRBJ1-1; weak D call: TRBD1 (6 bases). Germline CDR1 and CDR2: MNHGY and SAAAGT. This CDR3 is built from 13 residues. The V and J ends lost 6 bases and 8 bases respectively, with 16 bases between them. The CDR3 sequence is CASRLTGQREAFF. CDR3 sequence (DNA): TGTGCCAGCAGACTGACAGGACAACGCGAAGCTTTCTTT.

The chain is built from TRBV6-8 and TRBJ2-5, with 11 bases fitting TRBD2. Germline V gene sequence: CDR1 MNHGY, CDR2 SAAAGT. CDR3 length: 15 residues. Losses at the gene ends were 2 bases for V and 7 bases for J; bases not matched to a gene: 6. The CDR3 nucleotides read TGTGCCAGCAGTTACATTAGCGGGGGGGCGGCGACCCAGTACTTC. Translating it yields CASSYISGGAATQYF.

This rearrangement joins TRBV12-5 to TRBJ1-2; TRBD1 aligns across 7 bases. Germline CDR1 and CDR2: LGHNT and FRNRAP. The CDR3 covers 13 residues. The CDR3 sequence: CASIGQVPYGYTF. CDR3 in DNA: TGTGCCAGCATTGGACAGGTCCCTTATGGCTACACCTTC.

As DNA, the CDR3 is TGTGCCAGCAGCCCTGGCGGGCGAACCGGGACATCAAACTATGGCTACACCTTC. As protein: CASSPGGRTGTSNYGYTF. The V call is TRBV11-3, the J call TRBJ1-2; maybe TRBD1 (6 bases). The CDR3 is made up of 18 amino acids. Germline CDR1 SGHNT, CDR2 YENEEA. With 5 bases removed from V and 2 bases from J, the gap between germline ends came to 24 bases.

This chain links TRBV6-8 with TRBJ1-6, with 7 bases fitting TRBD1. There are 15 residues in the CDR3. Germline trimming cut 10 bases from V and 6 bases from J; bases unmatched to any gene: 12. The germline CDR1 and CDR2 sequences are MNHGY and SAAAGT. CDR3 bases: TGTGCCATCAGACTAGACAGGGCAGCTAATTCACCCCTCCACTTT. This gives the protein CAIRLDRAANSPLHF.

V and J are TRBV6-8 and TRBJ1-1; D is ambiguous. The CDR3 is 13 residues long. Germline assignment: CDR1 MNHGY and CDR2 SAAAGT. V lost 6 bases and J lost 0, with 8 bases in between. CDR3 residues: CASRRNMNTEAFF. The DNA for the CDR3 is TGTGCCAGCAGAAGGAACATGAACACTGAAGCTTTCTTT.

The rearrangement uses TRBV18 and TRBJ2-1, with D perhaps matching TRBD2 (5 bases). The V gene's germline CDR1 is KGHSH and CDR2 LQKENI. The CDR3 spans 13 residues. V shed 5 bases and J shed 9 bases, with 14 bases lying between them. The chain's CDR3 is CASSAEGLFEQFF. The CDR3 bases are TGTGCCAGCTCAGCAGAGGGATTATTTGAGCAGTTCTTC.

The genes are TRBV25-1 and TRBJ1-1; 8 bases map to TRBD1. Germline V gene data show CDR1 as MGHDK and CDR2 as SYGVNS. The CDR3 length is 12 residues. The J segment lost 13 bases and the V segment lost 4 bases, leaving 8 bases of the junction unmatched. CDR3 nucleotide sequence: TGTGCCAGCAGTGGACAGGGGTTAGTCGGTTTCTTT. Its translation: CASSGQGLVGFF.

The V call is TRBV7-7, the J call TRBJ1-6; TRBD1 might be the D (6 bases). Germline V gene lookup returns CDR1 SSHAT and CDR2 FNYEAQ (reference sequence). CDR3 length equals 18 residues. V lost 6 bases and J 7 bases, leaving 25 bases between the germline ends. The CDR3 sequence: CASSPASTGFSPNSPLHF. The CDR3 DNA is TGTGCCAGCAGTCCGGCAAGCACAGGGTTCTCCCCGAATTCACCCCTCCACTTT. Looking up the rest from reference TRBV7-7 and TRBJ1-6 gives the full variable domain: GAGVSQSPRYKVTKRGQDVTLRCDPISSHATLYWYQQALGQGPEFLTYFNYEAQPDKSGLPSDRFSAERPEGSISTLTIQRTEQRDSAMYRCASSPASTGFSPNSPLHFGNGTRLTVT.

J is TRBJ1-2 and V is TRBV7-5. TRBV7-5 is a listed pseudogene. There are 15 residues in the CDR3. In nucleotides, the CDR3 is TGTGCCAGCAGCACACAGGCGGGGGCGGCCTATGGCTACACCTTC. It codes for CASSTQAGAAYGYTF.

This clone was detected only once. The rearrangement uses TRBV30 and TRBJ1-4, with D uncertain. CDR1 GTSNPN and CDR2 SVGIG come from the germline V gene (reference sequence). The CDR3 loop spans 13 amino acids. V was trimmed by 3 bases and J by 8 bases, leaving 13 bases between them. CDR3 in DNA: TGTGCCTGGAGGGGGATTTTACGAGAAAAACTGTTTTTT. Amino acids: CAWRGILREKLFF.

The chain links TRBV14 to TRBJ1-2; D is perhaps TRBD1 (5 bases). V lost 0 bases and J 5 bases, leaving 7 bases between the germline ends. This CDR3 is built from 13 residues. Germline V lookup: CDR1 SGHDN, CDR2 FVKESK. CDR3 nucleotides: TGTGCCAGCAGCCAAGACAGGGCATATGGCTACACCTTC. It is translated as CASSQDRAYGYTF.

The chain is built from TRBV6-8 and TRBJ1-2; D is unresolved. The CDR3 has 14 residues. V shed 0 bases and J shed 8 bases, with 13 bases lying between them. Germline values: CDR1 MNHGY, CDR2 SAAAGT. The DNA for the CDR3 is TGTGCCAGCAGTTACTCGAGGCTGCCTCCGGGCTACACCTTC. Its protein is CASSYSRLPPGYTF.

A single count supports this clone. This chain joins TRBV6-8 and TRBJ1-1; unclear D gene. The CDR3 extends over 13 amino acids. V was cut by 4 bases and J by 4 bases, with 10 bases left in between. Germline V gives CDR1 MNHGY, CDR2 SAAAGT. This CDR3 reads CASSLTWGTEAFF. CDR3 in DNA: TGTGCCAGCAGTTTAACATGGGGCACTGAAGCTTTCTTT.

The chain combines TRBV6-8 with TRBJ1-6, with 7 nucleotides matching TRBD1. Germline lookup yields CDR1 MNHGY and CDR2 SAAAGT. The CDR3 runs 14 residues. J was trimmed by 5 bases and V by 7 bases; bases with no gene match: 5. The CDR3 reads CASTDRFHNSPLHF. The CDR3 coding sequence is TGTGCCAGCACGGACAGGTTTCATAATTCACCCCTCCACTTT.

The chain has TRBV29-1 and TRBJ1-2, with 7 bases lining up with TRBD1. The length of the CDR3 is 14 residues. The trim removed 6 bases at V and 0 bases at J, leaving 7 bases unmatched. The germline CDR1 and CDR2 sequences are SQVTM and ANQGSEA. The CDR3 bases are TGCAGCGTCGCCGGGACAGTTACTAACTATGGCTACACCTTC. It is translated as CSVAGTVTNYGYTF. Full variable domain (remainder filled in from reference TRBV29-1 and TRBJ1-2): SAVISQKPSRDICQRGTSLTIQCQVDSQVTMMFWYRQQPGQSLTLIATANQGSEATYESGFVIDKFPISRPNLTFSTLTVSNMSPEDSSIYLCSVAGTVTNYGYTFGSGTRLTVV.

This clone was seen a few times. The chain uses TRBV19 and TRBJ1-1; D call uncertain. Germline assignment: CDR1 LNHDA and CDR2 SQIVND (reference sequence). The CDR3 is 14 residues long. With 5 bases removed from V and 1 base from J, the gap between germline ends came to 11 bases. CDR3 nucleotide sequence: TGTGCCAGTAGTCCAAAAACAGAGAACACTGAAGCTTTCTTT. Translating gives CASSPKTENTEAFF.

The rearrangement joins TRBV19 to TRBJ2-3; maybe TRBD1 (5 bases). The CDR3 contains 18 residues. Trimming left V 0 bases short and J 1 base short, with 17 bases between. From germline, CDR1 is LNHDA and CDR2 SQIVND (reference sequence). In DNA form, the CDR3 reads TGTGCCAGTAGTATAGACCGCGCAGGGTTTTTAGGCACAGATACGCAGTATTTT. This gives the protein CASSIDRAGFLGTDTQYF.

The gene calls are TRBV10-3 and TRBJ2-7; D may be TRBD1 (6 bases). Trimming shortened V by 2 bases and J by 2 bases, and 10 bases separated the two germline ends. The CDR3 is 14 residues long. From germline, CDR1 is ENHRY and CDR2 SYGVKD. The CDR3 here is CAISEPGQTYEQYF. The CDR3 DNA sequence: TGTGCCATCAGTGAGCCGGGACAAACCTACGAGCAGTACTTC.

The V call is TRBV6-8, the J call TRBJ2-7; tentative D call: TRBD2 (5 bases). CDR1 is MNHGY and CDR2 is SAAAGT in the germline V gene. V was clipped by 0 bases and J by 3 bases, with 9 bases between them. The CDR3 is 14 amino acids. The CDR3 DNA reads as TGTGCCAGCAGTTACTCGTACGGGGACTACGAGCAGTACTTC. Translating it yields CASSYSYGDYEQYF.

CDR3 protein: CASSQDAGAEYNEQFF. CDR3 coding DNA: TGCGCCAGCAGCCAAGACGCGGGGGCCGAGTACAATGAGCAGTTCTTC. The J gene is TRBJ2-1, the V gene TRBV5-1; possible D gene TRBD2, 7 bases. V was clipped by 4 bases and J by 4 bases, with 18 bases between them. This CDR3 is built from 16 residues. Germline CDR1 is SGHRS and CDR2 is YFSETQ.